Shown below are 17 T cell receptor beta chains from a single sample sequenced in a study of blood T cell repertoires in COVID-19 (dated by TCRdb to 2018 to 2021). Libraries came from the immunoSEQ multiplex PCR assay. As stored in TCRdb, this immuneACCESS dataset retains in-frame rearrangements with V and J assigned. A fraction of the clones does not appear; measured against another copy, unresolved V genes explain less than half of the discrepancy, and the remainder lacks a known reason. Present in this sample are 55,000 to 80,000 clones, roughly 82% of which were seen just once. Of the sample, roughly 16% falls within the top ten clones. Sequencing input: peripheral blood. The receptors shown here come from an older man with active COVID-19.

The chain employs TRBV7-2 and TRBJ2-1; D might be TRBD2 (6 bases). The CDR3 contains 15 residues. With 4 bases removed from V and 0 bases from J, the gap between germline ends came to 10 bases. Per germline, CDR1 SGHTA and CDR2 FQGNSA. The CDR3 coding sequence is TGTGCCAGCAGCTCGACTAGTCTCTCCTACAATGAGCAGTTCTTC. Its translation: CASSSTSLSYNEQFF.

This clone was recorded a few times. The chain combines TRBV11-3 with TRBJ2-7; 9 bases line up with TRBD2. This CDR3 is built from 15 residues. The V gene end was trimmed by 5 bases and the J gene end by 2 bases; junction bases not matched to a gene: 7. The germline CDR1 and CDR2 sequences are SGHNT and YENEEA. The CDR3 coding sequence is TGTGCCAGCAGCAAACTAGCGGGTTTGGCCTACGAGCAGTACTTC. Encoded protein: CASSKLAGLAYEQYF. Based on the CDR3 plus reference TRBV11-3 and TRBJ2-7, the full variable domain is EAGVVQSPRYKIIEKKQPVAFWCNPISGHNTLYWYLQNLGQGPELLIRYENEEAVDDSQLPKDRFSAERLKGVDSTLKIQPAELGDSAVYLCASSKLAGLAYEQYFGPGTRLTVT.

The rearrangement links TRBV7-9 to TRBJ2-3; D not resolved. The CDR3 runs 16 residues. Trimming left V 1 base short and J 0 bases short, with 11 bases between. In germline, CDR1 is SEHNR, CDR2 FQNEAQ (reference sequence). In nucleotides, the CDR3 is TGTGCCAGCAGCTTAGAATGGAGCAGCAGCACAGATACGCAGTATTTT. It yields the protein CASSLEWSSSTDTQYF.

Only a few counts were recorded for this clone. This sequence joins TRBV14 and TRBJ1-6; D might be TRBD1 (6 bases). V was trimmed by 2 bases and J by 11 bases, leaving 10 bases between them. CDR3 length: 13 amino acids. Germline CDR1 and CDR2: SGHDN and FVKESK. The CDR3 sequence is CASSQLTGTPLHF. The CDR3 DNA reads as TGTGCCAGCAGCCAACTCACAGGGACACCCCTCCACTTT.

The chain links TRBV23-1 to TRBJ1-1; no clear D. TRBV23-1 is labeled an ORF, and its function is uncertain. This CDR3 comprises 15 residues. V was shortened by 0 bases and J by 0 bases, with 8 bases between the two germline ends. CDR3 nucleotides: TGCGCCAGCAGTCAATCCTCCGTTATGAACACTGAAGCTTTCTTT. Its protein is CASSQSSVMNTEAFF.

V usage is TRBV30 and J usage is TRBJ1-1; no definite D call. The V gene's germline CDR1 is GTSNPN and CDR2 SVGIG (reference sequence). V dropped 4 bases and J dropped 4 bases, with 13 bases sitting between them. The CDR3 runs to 13 residues. The CDR3 bases are TGTGCCTGGACCCCGTCCCAGTTCACTGAAGCTTTCTTT. Its translation: CAWTPSQFTEAFF. Filled out from reference TRBV30 and TRBJ1-1, the complete variable domain reads SQTIHQWPATLVQPVGSPLSLECTVEGTSNPNLYWYRQAAGRGLQLLFYSVGIGQISSEVPQNLSASRPQDRQFILSSKKLLLSDSGFYLCAWTPSQFTEAFFGQGTRLTVV.

The chain combines TRBV27 with TRBJ2-7; TRBD1 matches at 8 bases. The V and J ends lost 4 bases and 3 bases, in that order; junction bases with no gene match: 8. The CDR3 is 15 amino acids. In germline, CDR1 is MNHEY, CDR2 SMNVEV (reference sequence). The CDR3 DNA reads TGTGCCAGCAGTTCGTGGACAGGGTATCTCTACGAGCAGTACTTC. Its protein product is CASSSWTGYLYEQYF.

In DNA form, the CDR3 reads TGCGCCAGCAGCGTCGGGGACAGACCGAACTATGGCTACACCTTC. This sequence encodes CASSVGDRPNYGYTF. V and J are TRBV5-1 and TRBJ1-2, with 7 bases matching TRBD1. This CDR3 region has 15 residues. The trim removed 4 bases at V and 2 bases at J, leaving 8 bases unmatched. Germline V gene sequence: CDR1 SGHRS, CDR2 YFSETQ.

The rearrangement joins TRBV6-4 to TRBJ2-2; D call uncertain. Between the trimmed V and J ends, which lost 8 bases and 3 bases, there was a span of 13 bases. Germline V CDR1 and CDR2: MRHNA, SNTAGT. The CDR3 loop spans 14 amino acids. This CDR3 is CASRLSAHTGELFF. Here the CDR3 DNA reads TGTGCCAGCCGGCTCAGCGCGCACACCGGGGAGCTGTTTTTT.

The V gene is TRBV2, the J gene TRBJ1-2; no firm D call. The CDR3 is made up of 12 amino acids. Per the germline V gene, CDR1 is SNHLY and CDR2 is FYNNEI. The V end was cut by 4 bases, the J end by 4 bases, with 7 bases between. The CDR3: CASSVYVYGYTF. DNA of the CDR3: TGTGCCAGCAGTGTTTATGTCTATGGCTACACCTTC.

This chain joins TRBV6-5 and TRBJ1-2; D unresolved. V shed 0 bases and J shed 6 bases, with 8 bases lying between them. This CDR3 contains 13 residues. CDR1 MNHEY and CDR2 SVGAGI come from the germline V gene. The CDR3 DNA reads as TGTGCCAGCAGTTACTCGCAGCGAAATGGCTACACCTTC. This encodes CASSYSQRNGYTF.

The V gene is TRBV9, the J gene TRBJ2-7, with D unclear. CDR3 size: 14 residues. V lost 0 bases and J lost 4, with 11 bases in between. Germline V lookup: CDR1 SGDLS, CDR2 YYNGEE. CDR3 amino acids: CASSVGRQPYEQYF. CDR3 DNA sequence: TGTGCCAGCAGCGTAGGCAGGCAACCTTACGAGCAGTACTTC.

This rearrangement joins TRBV7-2 to TRBJ2-1; TRBD1 matches at 9 bases. The CDR3 runs to 14 residues. After removal of 5 bases from V and 7 bases from J, the junction contained 6 bases not matched to a gene. Per germline, CDR1 SGHTA and CDR2 FQGNSA. CDR3 sequence: CASSRRTGENEQFF. CDR3 DNA: TGTGCCAGCAGCCGGCGGACAGGGGAAAATGAGCAGTTCTTC. Supplemented by reference TRBV7-2 and TRBJ2-1, the full variable domain reads GAGVSQSPSNKVTEKGKDVELRCDPISGHTALYWYRQSLGQGLEFLIYFQGNSAPDKSGLPSDRFSAERTGGSVSTLTIQRTQQEDSAVYLCASSRRTGENEQFFGPGTRLTVL.

This chain connects TRBV5-1 to TRBJ2-7, with D uncertain. V was pared by 4 bases and J by 0 bases, with 17 bases between. This CDR3 has 16 residues. Germline CDR1 SGHRS, CDR2 YFSETQ. The CDR3 DNA follows: TGCGCCAGCAGCGGTGTTGAGTTAGTGAGCTCCTACGAGCAGTACTTC. Protein: CASSGVELVSSYEQYF.

The rearrangement joins TRBV7-2 to TRBJ1-6, with TRBD1 identical over 7 bases. V lost 3 bases, J lost 9 bases, and 5 bases stayed unmatched. The germline V gene encodes CDR1 SGHTA and CDR2 FQGNSA. This CDR3 has 14 residues. The CDR3 region has the DNA TGTGCCAGCAGCTTGACAGGGCTCTCTTCACCCCTCCACTTT. Residues: CASSLTGLSSPLHF.

This clone has only a few counts. V usage is TRBV4-3 and J usage is TRBJ2-2; TRBD2 matches at 8 bases. The CDR3 has 17 residues. J gave up 4 bases and V 4 bases, and 11 bases lay outside the gene matches. The germline V gene has CDR1 LGHNA and CDR2 YSLEER. CDR3 in DNA: TGCGCCAGCAGCCGGTCCCGGGGGGGTCAGGCCACCGGGGAGCTGTTTTTT. Its translation: CASSRSRGGQATGELFF.

The chain carries TRBV6-5 and TRBJ1-5; 9 bases line up with TRBD1. The CDR3 covers 14 residues. V dropped 10 bases and J dropped 3; count of bases not matched to a gene: 7. From germline, CDR1 is MNHEY and CDR2 SVGAGI. The CDR3 DNA reads TGTGCCATTTCCGGGACAGGGTCCAATCAGCCCCAGCATTTT. It codes for CAISGTGSNQPQHF.